This T cell receptor beta chain was observed in a study of cytomegalovirus exposure and HLA in healthy donors (dated by TCRdb to the late 2010s). The study in broad terms: An earlier analysis of roughly 500 of the donors reported about 280 Gb of sequence data and 95 million to 130 million unique TCR beta sequences obtained from around 180 million T cells. An early release that covered some 630 HLA-typed donors contained about 300 gigabases of sequencing data and tens of millions of unique TCR sequences. Among the roughly 400 genotyped donors, approximately 77% belonged to the genetic ancestry cluster associated with self-reported Caucasian donors. The study aimed to test whether signatures of past pathogen exposure could be identified by cataloging public T cell receptors. The study used immunosequencing to profile the T cell repertoires of 600 to 850 subjects and linked those repertoires to cytomegalovirus serostatus. A separate validation cohort of over 95 different subjects was used in addition to the approximately 610-subject first cohort. The study combined high-throughput TCR immunosequencing, statistical association of individual TCRs with disease status, and machine learning to predict cytomegalovirus infection status. A later analysis re-examined previously published TCR beta repertoires from just over 650 donors and added high-resolution HLA genotyping to investigate patterns of TCR occurrence. The later analysis used no new phenotypic data to find candidate immune exposures, relying instead on TCR beta sequences and their occurrence across donors. In an earlier analysis of a few hundred of the donors, high-throughput TCR beta sequencing was used to judge whether each TCR beta V gene segment behaved as functional or pseudogenic. Donor age, sex, ethnicity and CMV serostatus were collected together with the repertoire data. A later genetic analysis took genome-wide SNP genotypes for about 65% of the roughly 670 donors and used that subset as a discovery cohort. Every discovery cohort repertoire had been produced on one sequencing platform. Both class I and class II loci were covered by HLA typing, at four-digit resolution. The number of donors typed differed by locus, with about 629-640 for A, B, C, DRB1 and DQB1, over 500 for DQA1, 600 to 610 for DPA1, and under 490 for DPB1. A few DR-DQ haplotypes were handled as single units for association and clustering because linkage in the cohort was strong. Among a few hundred genotyped donors of the cohort, an average of roughly 240,000 unique TCR beta nucleotide sequences were sequenced per donor, around 20% of them non-productive. On the study overall, not on this receptor specifically: A later analysis found that HLA-associated TCR beta chains were more clonally expanded and had lower generation probabilities than equally common non-associated chains. HLA typing was unavailable for some donors at each locus, so association tests used only the typed subset. Some IMGT-functional V segments, including TRBV6-2 and TRBV6-3, could not be distinguished by the 87-base-pair reads and were therefore excluded. The earlier analysis of a few hundred of the donors excluded fewer than 20 rarely observed V segments, including chromosome 9 orphons, because counts were too low. Several of the top co-occurrence clusters appeared to be linked to parvovirus B19, influenza, CMV and Epstein-Barr virus, according to a later analysis. While some public TCRs were present in many individuals, most TCR sequences turned up only very rarely across donors. A cluster of highly shared sequence variants was judged likely to be a technical artifact of the sequencing pipeline. Specific HLA alleles were associated with some 15,000 TCR beta sequences at a false discovery rate of 0.05 in a later analysis. Only TCR beta chains were sequenced in this cohort, and the absence of alpha or paired-chain data limited detectable features. For the cohort, immune exposure information was limited to CMV serostatus. In a later analysis, TCR association rates were found to vary across HLA loci, with the most associated TCRs seen for DRB1 alleles and the fewest for HLA-C alleles. In an earlier analysis of approximately 590 of the donors, most TCR beta V segments were observed in productive rearrangements about 87% or about 30% of the time, broadly matching IMGT annotations. In a later analysis, most CMV-associated TCR beta chains were found to appear HLA-restricted, with HLA associations seemingly driven largely by CMV exposure. Correlated functional status among segregating V segments might reflect linkage disequilibrium, but an unknown experimental factor could not be ruled out. Roughly uniform sequencing depth across donors was assumed in presence/absence analyses, although this assumption may not hold. The study gave a list of about 160 TCR beta chains associated with cytomegalovirus. When HLA alleles, especially DR and DQ, strongly co-occurred, attributing TCR associations to individual alleles was difficult. In both the original and validation cohorts, the classifier was reported to diagnose cytomegalovirus status with high specificity and sensitivity. According to a later genetic analysis, donors in an Asian-associated ancestry cluster had fewer N-insertions in productive TCRs than the approximately 630-donor mean. A further reported finding was that TCR beta sequences accurately predicted the HLA-A and HLA-B alleles for most subjects in the first cohort. Three of the identified cytomegalovirus-associated TCR beta chains were confirmed in vitro to be specific for cytomegalovirus antigens. According to the authors, the approach could potentially be generalized to other disease states and immunological phenotypes. An association between a missense DCLRE1C variant and V-gene and J-gene trimming of TCR beta chains was found in a later genetic analysis and replicated in an independent cohort.

Receptor amplification or capture employed the immunoSEQ multiplex PCR assay. A mixture of 60 forward primers for TCR Vbeta segments and 13 reverse primers for TCR Jbeta segments was used in the multiplex PCR. Amplification of the CDR3 region of rearranged TCR beta genes was performed with a multiplex PCR assay on genomic DNA. The Illumina HiSeq System was used to sequence the amplified TCR beta libraries as 87-base-pair reads. Turning to the authors' computational methods: Across the 600 to 700 repertoires, a later analysis counted some 80 million unique TCR beta chains, about 10 million of which were shared by at least two donors. To remove PCR and sequencing errors, raw reads were error-corrected and collapsed into unique sequences using a nearest-neighbor algorithm that merged closely related sequences. To assign V, D and J gene segments, CDR3 sequences were aligned to IMGT reference sequences. For a sequence to be retained, a match of at least six nucleotides to both a V gene segment and a J gene segment was required. A rearrangement was called productive if the CDR3 had no stop codons and remained in frame with V and J, and every other rearrangement was called non-productive. Following IMGT convention, CDR3 was defined as the stretch from the second conserved V-encoded cysteine up to the conserved J-encoded phenylalanine. The earlier analysis of approximately 500 of the donors excluded sequences that lacked an unambiguous match to a single V gene segment. An earlier analysis of a few hundred of the donors classified V segments as functional when productive rearrangements were above 56.7% and as segregating when the standard deviation between donors was above 5%. A statistical classification framework was built to diagnose cytomegalovirus status from the catalog of TCR beta chain sequences. V and J gene assignment, in a later analysis, came from comparing TCR nucleotide sequences with IMGT/GENE-DB human TR gene sequences. A later analysis assigned CDR3 sequences and most-parsimonious VDJ recombination scenarios with the TCRdist pipeline. In a later analysis, each TCR beta chain was defined by its CDR3 amino acid sequence together with its V-gene family, and reads lacking a unique V-gene family were excluded. In a later analysis, a few hundred highly shared, low-generation-probability nucleotide sequences were removed to address suspected cross-contamination and a sequencing artifact. A later analysis calculated a clonal expansion index for each public chain from normalized within-repertoire ranks of inferred template counts. Generation probabilities in a later analysis came from a VDJ recombination model fitted to out-of-frame rearrangements, and those results were checked against IGoR. A later analysis scored TCR-TCR, TCR-HLA and TCR-CMV co-occurrence with hypergeometric tests, applying a repertoire-size bias correction to TCR pairs. False discovery rates were estimated in a later analysis by permuting HLA or CMV assignments 20 times. In a later analysis, co-occurring TCRs were grouped using DBSCAN, with TCRdist sequence similarity added in when clustering inside HLA-allele-positive subsets. Repertoires with fewer than 30,000 or more than 120,000 public chains were left out of co-occurrence clustering, as were about 5 repertoires with anomalous nucleotide sharing. TCRdb carries this immuneACCESS record with in-frame sequences only. Its versions omit some clonotypes, under half of them owing to an unresolved V gene in the studies checked, with the rest unexplained. That table gives V, J and clone size, and the DNA gave D and trimming. The sample includes about 160,000 clones, with around 75% observed a single time. The ten largest clones represent around 3% of the sample.

CDR1 SGHNT and CDR2 YYREEE were looked up in the germline V gene (reference sequence). The cysteine opens and the phenylalanine closes a CDR3 of 17 amino acids. The read is trimmed to its CDR3 DNA, 51 bases read in frame from base 1. Clipping removes 7 bases from V and 0 bases from J, with 14 as the unmatched junction base count. Of note for this clone: The target of this receptor is not known. No base quality values were provided; no much bigger clone lies one nucleotide off.

The cohort comprised several hundred healthy bone marrow donors. At the time of sampling, all cohort members were nominally healthy, though unrecorded immune exposures were likely present. The donor was CMV seropositive and was included in the group of some 290 seropositive cohort members. Every donor gave a peripheral blood sample, and the peripheral blood mononuclear cells from that sample were used for TCR beta sequencing. The Qiagen DNeasy Blood Extraction Kit was used to extract genomic DNA from the blood cell samples. Recombination connected TRBV5-4 to TRBJ2-3; TRBD2 lines up with 7 middle nucleotides. Source material: PBMCs. The clonotype was recovered from a woman in her forties or fifties in good health and CMV-seropositive. The DNA is as follows: TGTGCCAGCGGGCCAACCGGGACTAACCCTAGCACAGATACGCAGTATTTT. Its translation reads: CASGPTGTNPSTDTQYF. With all but the CDR3 taken from the reference TRBV5-4 and TRBJ2-3 genes, the full variable domain is: ETGVTQSPTHLIKTRGQQVTLRCSSQSGHNTVSWYQQALGQGPQFIFQYYREEENGRGNFPPRFSGLQFPNYSSELNVNALELDDSALYLCASGPTGTNPSTDTQYFGPGTRLTVL.